The 2 T cell receptor beta chains listed next were all sequenced from one sample in a study of blood T cell repertoires in COVID-19. Assay: immunoSEQ multiplex PCR; the TCRdb copy retains only in-frame clones and omits some. The data hold 250,000 to 300,000 clones, with 75% to 90% observed a single time. Sequenced material: peripheral blood. The source of these receptors is a woman in her 70s with acute or convalescent COVID-19.

The rearrangement links TRBV5-1 to TRBJ1-1; 7 bases match TRBD1. Germline V CDR1 and CDR2: SGHRS, YFSETQ. V was pared by 5 bases and J by 2 bases, with 12 bases of the junction left unmatched. The CDR3 totals 16 residues. CDR3 nucleotide sequence: TGCGCCAGCAGTTTTACCGCAGGGGGAGGCAACACTGAAGCTTTCTTT. It specifies CASSFTAGGGNTEAFF.

The CDR3 reads CASSSLLGLAGFNEQFF. For the CDR3, the DNA is TGTGCCAGCAGCTCCCTCCTTGGGCTAGCGGGGTTCAATGAGCAGTTCTTC. The chain recombines TRBV7-9 with TRBJ2-1; 9 nucleotides align to TRBD2. The junction had 13 bases not matched to a gene; V was cut back by 4 bases and J by 6 bases. The CDR3 length is 17 residues. Germline CDR1 SEHNR, CDR2 FQNEAQ (reference sequence).